Detailed here is one T cell receptor beta chain. Its specificity is unknown. The CDR3 sequence is 12 residues long. The germline V gene has CDR1 SNHLY and CDR2 FYNNEI. Trimming left V 7 bases short and J 0 bases short, with 6 bases between. Treg sorting used a CD4+CD25+CD127-/low gate. Constant-region reverse primers amplified full-length variable regions, followed by semi-nested Nested Universal Primer A PCR. TCRdb reprocessed the 5' RACE reads with MiXCR, giving one entry per CDR3 protein. The sample has 35,000 to 50,000 distinct CDR3 sequences; approximately 22% are singletons. Study-wide points: Tumor memory CD4+ T cell TCR gene usage clustered with blood and lymph node memory CD4+ cells and lymph node naive CD4+ cells. Tumor Treg TCRs overlapped most with tumor naive CD4+ cells.

The clonotype comes from a female donor with breast cancer. The sequenced material came from Tregs sorted from blood. The chain links TRBV2 to TRBJ2-5; D call uncertain. In nucleotides, the CDR3 is TGTGCCAGCACCCAATACCAAGAGACCCAGTACTTC. Translated: CASTQYQETQYF.